This T cell receptor (beta chain) stems from a study of regulatory T cells in long-lasting Graves disease. Documented time point: newly diagnosed GD, antithyroid drugs for less than 3 months. With RNA extracted from PBMCs as input, the TCR library was made. CDR3 length equals 11 residues. The V and J ends lost 5 bases and 10 bases, in that order; junction bases with no gene match: 5. CDR1 and CDR2 from the germline V gene are SQVTM and ANQGSEA. This clonotype was seen at least ten times. The antigen is undetermined. Study outcomes and limitations: Whereas new patients shared 800 to 1,000 public clonotypes, persistent patients shared more, at a few thousand.

TCR beta libraries were built with iRepertoire HTBI primers and Arm-PCR of CDR3 regions. TCRdb ran MiXCR on the multiplex PCR reads and lists one entry per CDR3 protein. This repertoire shows about 440,000 distinct CDR3 sequences, 15% to 20% found once; its top ten account for around a quarter. These same data were also listed under a study on T cells in Graves' hyperthyroidism and ophthalmopathy. Per that study: Newly diagnosed hyperthyroidism patients aged 18 to 65 years had disease lasting under 2 months. Also found in blood were most expanded thyroid clonotypes above 0.001.

J is TRBJ1-2 and V is TRBV29-1, with TRBD1 matching over 9 bases. The receptor's source is a woman aged 18-29 years with Graves disease. Material: peripheral blood mononuclear cells (PBMCs), obtained at new diagnosis, from a patient treated with antithyroid drugs. The CDR3 nucleotides read TGCAGCGTTAGGGACAGGGATGTCTACACCTTC. Translated: CSVRDRDVYTF.